The 4 T cell receptor beta chains listed next were all sequenced from one sample in a study of T cells in Graves' hyperthyroidism and ophthalmopathy. Researchers amplified the TCR beta CDR3 regions from RNA transcripts. The HTBI primer set was used in a first-round RT-PCR of the TCR CDR3. Using its own MiXCR run on the multiplex PCR reads, TCRdb lists one record per CDR3 protein. Among about 420,000 distinct CDR3 sequences, roughly 15% were seen once, and the ten largest hold approximately 5.8%. Sequencing was done on a sample of blood. The receptor set was obtained from a woman in her late teens or twenties with Graves' hyperthyroidism.

This clonotype appeared a few times. The gene calls are TRBV19 and TRBJ1-5; the D is unclear. Trimming shortened V by 5 bases and J by 7 bases, and 12 bases separated the two germline ends. Germline V gene lookup returns CDR1 LNHDA and CDR2 SQIVND (reference sequence). The length of the CDR3 is 13 residues. As DNA, the CDR3 is TGTGCCAGTAGTCACGGTGGGAGGCAGCCCCAGCATTTT. Translating gives CASSHGGRQPQHF.

This clonotype was seen more than once but under ten times. The gene calls are TRBV10-3 and TRBJ2-1, with D perhaps matching TRBD1 (5 bases). V was pared by 6 bases and J by 4 bases, with 13 bases between. This CDR3 contains 14 residues. From germline, CDR1 is ENHRY and CDR2 SYGVKD. The CDR3 protein is CAIRTSTEYNEQFF. The CDR3 bases are TGTGCCATCAGGACATCGACAGAATACAATGAGCAGTTCTTC.

This clonotype was picked up many times. CDR3 loop: CASSALAGGPAGANVLTF. Here the CDR3 DNA reads TGTGCCAGCAGTGCTCTAGCGGGAGGGCCGGCTGGGGCCAACGTCCTGACTTTC. This chain joins TRBV2 and TRBJ2-6, with 12 bases that match TRBD2. V lost 4 bases, J lost 2 bases, and 6 bases stayed unmatched. Germline lookup yields CDR1 SNHLY and CDR2 FYNNEI. The CDR3 covers 18 residues.

In its sample, this clonotype was seen many times. The chain uses TRBV29-1 and TRBJ2-5; TRBD2 might be the D (6 bases). The V gene's germline CDR1 is SQVTM and CDR2 ANQGSEA. The CDR3 has 14 amino acids. The ends were cut back, 4 bases at V and 4 bases at J, with 16 bases in the middle. CDR3 in amino acids: CSVARRAAGETQYF. The CDR3 coding sequence is TGCAGCGTTGCGCGGAGGGCCGCAGGAGAGACCCAGTACTTC.